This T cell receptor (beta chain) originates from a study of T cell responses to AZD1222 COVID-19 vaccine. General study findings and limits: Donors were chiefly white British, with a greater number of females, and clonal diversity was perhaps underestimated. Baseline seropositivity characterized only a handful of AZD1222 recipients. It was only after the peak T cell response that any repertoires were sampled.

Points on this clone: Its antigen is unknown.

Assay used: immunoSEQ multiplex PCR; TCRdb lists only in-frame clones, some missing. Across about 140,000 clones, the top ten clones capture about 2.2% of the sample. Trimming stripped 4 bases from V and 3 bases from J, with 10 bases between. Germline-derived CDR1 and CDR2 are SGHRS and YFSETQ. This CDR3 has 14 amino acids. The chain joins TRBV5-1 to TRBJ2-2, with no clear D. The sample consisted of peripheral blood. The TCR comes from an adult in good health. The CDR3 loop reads CASSAVEDTGELFF. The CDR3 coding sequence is TGCGCCAGCAGCGCTGTTGAGGACACCGGGGAGCTGTTTTTT. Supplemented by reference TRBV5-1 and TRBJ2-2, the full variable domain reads KAGVTQTPRYLIKTRGQQVTLSCSPISGHRSVSWYQQTPGQGLQFLFEYFSETQRNKGNFPGRFSGRQFSNSRSEMNVSTLELGDSALYLCASSAVEDTGELFFGEGSRLTVL.